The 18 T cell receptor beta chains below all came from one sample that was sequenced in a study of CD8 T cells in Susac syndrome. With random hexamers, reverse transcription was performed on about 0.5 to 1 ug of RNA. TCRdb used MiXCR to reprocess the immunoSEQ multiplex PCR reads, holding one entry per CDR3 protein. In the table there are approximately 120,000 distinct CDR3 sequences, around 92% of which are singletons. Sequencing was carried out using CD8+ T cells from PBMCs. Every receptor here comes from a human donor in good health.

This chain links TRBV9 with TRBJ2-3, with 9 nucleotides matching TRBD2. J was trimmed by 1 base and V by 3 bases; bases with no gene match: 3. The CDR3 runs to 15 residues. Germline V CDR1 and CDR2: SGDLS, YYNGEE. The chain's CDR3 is CASSGGLARTDTQYF. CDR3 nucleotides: TGTGCCAGCAGCGGAGGACTAGCGCGCACAGATACGCAGTATTTT.

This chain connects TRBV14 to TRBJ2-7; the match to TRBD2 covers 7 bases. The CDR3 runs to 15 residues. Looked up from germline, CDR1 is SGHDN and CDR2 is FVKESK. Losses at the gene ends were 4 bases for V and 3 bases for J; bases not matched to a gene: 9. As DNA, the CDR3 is TGTGCCAGCAGCCCTGCCGGGACTACTTACTACGAGCAGTACTTC. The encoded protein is CASSPAGTTYYEQYF.

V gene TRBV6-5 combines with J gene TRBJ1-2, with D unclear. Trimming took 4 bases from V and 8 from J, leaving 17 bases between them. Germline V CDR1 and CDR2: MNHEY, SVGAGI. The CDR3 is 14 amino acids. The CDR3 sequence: CASSSQALRGGYTF. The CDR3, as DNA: TGTGCCAGCAGTTCACAAGCATTACGGGGAGGCTACACCTTC.

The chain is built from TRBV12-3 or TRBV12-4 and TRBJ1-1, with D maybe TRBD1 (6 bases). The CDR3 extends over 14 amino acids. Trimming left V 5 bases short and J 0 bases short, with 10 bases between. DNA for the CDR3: TGTGCCAGCAGTCGCGGACAGATGAACACTGAAGCTTTCTTT. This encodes CASSRGQMNTEAFF.

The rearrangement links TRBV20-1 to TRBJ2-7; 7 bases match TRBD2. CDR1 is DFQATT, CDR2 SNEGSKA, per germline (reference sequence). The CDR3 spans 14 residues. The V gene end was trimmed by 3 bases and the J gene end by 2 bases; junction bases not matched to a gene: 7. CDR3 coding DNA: TGCAGTGCTAGCCTACCGCGGGAGCCCTACGAGCAGTACTTC. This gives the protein CSASLPREPYEQYF.

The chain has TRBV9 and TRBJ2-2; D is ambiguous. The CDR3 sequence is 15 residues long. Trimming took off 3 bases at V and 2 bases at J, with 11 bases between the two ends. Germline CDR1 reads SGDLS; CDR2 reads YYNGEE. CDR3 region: CASSEGLSNTGELFF. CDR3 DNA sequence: TGTGCCAGCAGCGAAGGTCTAAGCAACACCGGGGAGCTGTTTTTT.

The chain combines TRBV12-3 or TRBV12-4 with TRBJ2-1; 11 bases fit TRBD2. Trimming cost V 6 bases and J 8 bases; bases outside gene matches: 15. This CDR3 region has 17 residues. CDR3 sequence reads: CASSSTLAGDVRDEQFF. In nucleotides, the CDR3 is TGTGCCAGCAGCTCCACACTAGCGGGAGATGTACGCGATGAGCAGTTCTTC.

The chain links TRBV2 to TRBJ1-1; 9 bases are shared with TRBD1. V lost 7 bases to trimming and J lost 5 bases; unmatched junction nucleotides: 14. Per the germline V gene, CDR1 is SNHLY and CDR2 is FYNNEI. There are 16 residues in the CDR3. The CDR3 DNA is TGTGCCAGCATTAAATGGGGGACAGGGAGGGATACTGAAGCTTTCTTT. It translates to CASIKWGTGRDTEAFF.

CDR3 amino acids: CASVGWTGGSEAFF. The CDR3 bases are TGTGCCAGCGTGGGTTGGACAGGGGGTTCAGAAGCTTTCTTT. The chain has TRBV28 and TRBJ1-1; TRBD1 aligns across 10 bases. This CDR3 is built from 14 residues. CDR1 MDHEN and CDR2 SYDVKM come from the germline V gene. V lost 8 bases, J lost 8 bases, and 11 bases stayed unmatched.

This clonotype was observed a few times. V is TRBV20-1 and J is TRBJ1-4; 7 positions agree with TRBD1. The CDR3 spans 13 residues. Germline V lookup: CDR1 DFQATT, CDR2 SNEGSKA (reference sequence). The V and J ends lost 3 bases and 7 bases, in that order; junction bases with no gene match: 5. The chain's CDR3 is CSARQGGGEKLFF. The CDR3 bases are TGCAGTGCTAGGCAAGGGGGCGGTGAAAAACTGTTTTTT.

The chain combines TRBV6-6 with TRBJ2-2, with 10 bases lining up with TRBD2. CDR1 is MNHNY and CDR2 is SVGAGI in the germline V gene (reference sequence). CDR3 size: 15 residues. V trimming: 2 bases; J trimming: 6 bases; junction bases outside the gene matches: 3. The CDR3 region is CASSYTAGGPGELFF. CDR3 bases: TGTGCCAGCAGTTACACAGCGGGGGGGCCCGGGGAGCTGTTTTTT.

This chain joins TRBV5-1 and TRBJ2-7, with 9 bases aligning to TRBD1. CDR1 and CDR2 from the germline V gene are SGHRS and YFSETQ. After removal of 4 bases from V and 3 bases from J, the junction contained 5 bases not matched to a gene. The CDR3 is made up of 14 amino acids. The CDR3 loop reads CASSLQGAFYEQYF. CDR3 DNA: TGCGCCAGCAGCCTACAGGGGGCTTTCTACGAGCAGTACTTC. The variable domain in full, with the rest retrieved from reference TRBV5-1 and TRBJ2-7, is KAGVTQTPRYLIKTRGQQVTLSCSPISGHRSVSWYQQTPGQGLQFLFEYFSETQRNKGNFPGRFSGRQFSNSRSEMNVSTLELGDSALYLCASSLQGAFYEQYFGPGTRLTVT.

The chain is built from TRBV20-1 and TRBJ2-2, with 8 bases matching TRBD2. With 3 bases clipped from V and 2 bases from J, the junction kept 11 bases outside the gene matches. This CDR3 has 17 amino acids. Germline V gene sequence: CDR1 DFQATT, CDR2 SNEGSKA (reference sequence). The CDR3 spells CSASAGIAGTNTGELFF. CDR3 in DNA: TGCAGTGCTAGTGCGGGTATAGCGGGGACTAACACCGGGGAGCTGTTTTTT.

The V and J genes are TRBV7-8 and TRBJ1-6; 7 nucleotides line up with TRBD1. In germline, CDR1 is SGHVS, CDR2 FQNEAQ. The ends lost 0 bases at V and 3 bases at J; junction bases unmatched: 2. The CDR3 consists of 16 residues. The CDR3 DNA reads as TGTGCCAGCAGCTTAGCAGGGGGCCTCTATAATTCACCCCTCCACTTT. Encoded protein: CASSLAGGLYNSPLHF.

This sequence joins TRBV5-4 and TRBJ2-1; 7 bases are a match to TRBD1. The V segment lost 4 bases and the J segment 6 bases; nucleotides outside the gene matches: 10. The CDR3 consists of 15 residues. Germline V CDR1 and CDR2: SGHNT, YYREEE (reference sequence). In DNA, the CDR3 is TGTGCCAGCAGCCCAGACGGGACAGCTAGCAATGAGCAGTTCTTC. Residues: CASSPDGTASNEQFF. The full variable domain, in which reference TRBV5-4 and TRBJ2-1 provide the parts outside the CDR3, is ETGVTQSPTHLIKTRGQQVTLRCSSQSGHNTVSWYQQALGQGPQFIFQYYREEENGRGNFPPRFSGLQFPNYSSELNVNALELDDSALYLCASSPDGTASNEQFFGPGTRLTVL.

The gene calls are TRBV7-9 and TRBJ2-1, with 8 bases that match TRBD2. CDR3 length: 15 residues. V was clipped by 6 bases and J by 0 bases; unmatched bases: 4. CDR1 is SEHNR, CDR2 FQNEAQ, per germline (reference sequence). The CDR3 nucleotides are TGTGCCAGCAGGCGGGGGGCGAGCTCCTACAATGAGCAGTTCTTC. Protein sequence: CASRRGASSYNEQFF. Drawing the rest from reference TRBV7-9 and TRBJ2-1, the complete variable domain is DTGVSQNPRHKITKRGQNVTFRCDPISEHNRLYWYRQTLGQGPEFLTYFQNEAQLEKSRLLSDRFSAERPKGSFSTLEIQRTEQGDSAMYLCASRRGASSYNEQFFGPGTRLTVL.

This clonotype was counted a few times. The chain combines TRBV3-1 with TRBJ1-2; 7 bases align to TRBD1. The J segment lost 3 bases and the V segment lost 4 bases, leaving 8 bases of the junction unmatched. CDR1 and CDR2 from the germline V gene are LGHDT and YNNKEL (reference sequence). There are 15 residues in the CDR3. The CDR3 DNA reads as TGTGCCAGCAGCCCCGTAGGTGGGACAGACTATGGCTACACCTTC. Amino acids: CASSPVGGTDYGYTF.

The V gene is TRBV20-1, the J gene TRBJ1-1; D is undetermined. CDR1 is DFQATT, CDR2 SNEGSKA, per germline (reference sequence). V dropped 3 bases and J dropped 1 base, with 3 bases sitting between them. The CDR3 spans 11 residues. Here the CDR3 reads CSARPNTEAFF. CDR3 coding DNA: TGCAGTGCTAGGCCGAACACTGAAGCTTTCTTT.